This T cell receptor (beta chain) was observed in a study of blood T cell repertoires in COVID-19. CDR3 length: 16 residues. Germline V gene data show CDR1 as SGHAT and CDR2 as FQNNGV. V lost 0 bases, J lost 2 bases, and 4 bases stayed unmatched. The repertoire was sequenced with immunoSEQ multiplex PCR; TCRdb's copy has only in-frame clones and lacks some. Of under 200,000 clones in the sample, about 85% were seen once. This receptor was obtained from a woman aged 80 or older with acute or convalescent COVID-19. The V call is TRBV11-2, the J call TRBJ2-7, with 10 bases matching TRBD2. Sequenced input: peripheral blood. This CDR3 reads CASSLDRLAGAYEQYF. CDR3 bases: TGTGCCAGCAGCTTAGATCGCCTAGCGGGGGCCTACGAGCAGTACTTC.